The following is a TCR beta chain sequence with its context. The sample originates from a study of blood T cell repertoires in COVID-19. About the study: The study drew acute and convalescent COVID-19 samples from the United States, Italy and Spain.

The protocol was immunoSEQ multiplex PCR, while the TCRdb copy is restricted to in-frame clones and leaves out a portion. The sample holds hundreds of thousands of clones, under 95% seen once. Those enrolled, adults aged roughly 18 to 95 years, came from about two dozen US areas. Recovered status in Cohort 3 required two negative PCRs, clearance, or symptom resolution. CDR3 size: 14 residues. Germline-derived CDR1 and CDR2 are LGHNA and YNFKEQ. J was trimmed by 6 bases and V by 5 bases; bases with no gene match: 6. The sample was PBMCs or T cells enriched from blood (not recorded which). The chain has TRBV4-2 and TRBJ2-1; 8 nucleotides match TRBD2. The TCR was taken from a man aged 60 to 75 who had recovered from COVID-19. The CDR3 nucleotides are TGTGCCAGCAGCTCCGGACTAGCTGGCAATGAGCAGTTCTTC. Translation: CASSSGLAGNEQFF.